This TCR beta chain was obtained from a study of blood T cell repertoires in COVID-19 (dated by TCRdb to the early 2020s). Looking at the study overall: Samples covering the acute and convalescent phases of COVID-19 were provided by collaborators in the United States, Italy and Spain. Sample metadata almost always included a de-identified subject ID, COVID-19 status, age in years and sex. Samples came from the ongoing ImmuneRACE study (first 160 participants) plus 1,254 subjects from 6 global collaborators. The material from the prospective study consisted of cDNA or gDNA derived from T cells, B-cell-depleted T cells, or PBMCs. The dataset comprised deeply sampled blood TCRbeta repertoires from subjects exposed to, actively infected with, or recovered from COVID-19. HLA class I and class II types, where available, came from metadata supplied by the sample provider rather than from assay-based typing. The repertoires were released in a freely available public database intended as a resource for research on the immune response to SARS-CoV-2. The research as a whole found: How much clinical and demographic metadata was included differed by source and by participant, and the metadata was provided uncurated.

From V the trimming removes 6 bases and from J it removes 7 bases, while the gene matches leave 3 bases of the junction unaccounted for. CDR1 and CDR2 are read off the germline V gene as SQVTM and ANQGSEA. The CDR3 contains 11 residues, cysteine and phenylalanine counted. The DNA shown is the 33-base CDR3, in frame from base 1. The immunoSEQ Assay, a bias-controlled multiplex PCR, was used to amplify TCRbeta CDR3 regions from genomic DNA. The study's own analysis went as follows. The number of nucleated cells in each sample was estimated by amplification of reference gene primers within the assay. Sequence reads were collapsed and filtered to measure the absolute abundance of every unique TCRbeta CDR3 rearrangement. For each sample, productive Simpson clonality was calculated as the square root of Simpson's diversity index across productive rearrangements. Here the immuneACCESS table is served through TCRdb, limited to in-frame sequences with V and J called. Missing clones are a known gap in these copies; in checked studies unresolved V genes cover under half, and the rest lacks a known reason. That table supplies the V and J calls and clone size; D and trimming were determined from the DNA. Recorded for this sample are over 120,000 clones; approximately 81% of them occurred a single time. The ten largest clonotypes hold approximately 8.2% of the sample.

Whole blood was collected in K2EDTA tubes by collaborating institutions according to the institutions' own protocols. For TCRbeta analysis, collaborators shipped samples in one of three forms: frozen whole blood, isolated PBMCs, or DNA extracted from either of those sample types. A word on this clone: Its antigen target is currently unknown. The record has no base qualities; no much larger clone is one base away.

The source material was peripheral blood. This sequence originates from a human donor in a cohort sampled during active COVID-19. The V and J genes are TRBV29-1 and TRBJ2-7, with 10 bases matching TRBD1. Read as DNA, the sequence is TGCAGCGTCGGGACAGGGGATGAGCAGTACTTC. The translation is CSVGTGDEQYF.